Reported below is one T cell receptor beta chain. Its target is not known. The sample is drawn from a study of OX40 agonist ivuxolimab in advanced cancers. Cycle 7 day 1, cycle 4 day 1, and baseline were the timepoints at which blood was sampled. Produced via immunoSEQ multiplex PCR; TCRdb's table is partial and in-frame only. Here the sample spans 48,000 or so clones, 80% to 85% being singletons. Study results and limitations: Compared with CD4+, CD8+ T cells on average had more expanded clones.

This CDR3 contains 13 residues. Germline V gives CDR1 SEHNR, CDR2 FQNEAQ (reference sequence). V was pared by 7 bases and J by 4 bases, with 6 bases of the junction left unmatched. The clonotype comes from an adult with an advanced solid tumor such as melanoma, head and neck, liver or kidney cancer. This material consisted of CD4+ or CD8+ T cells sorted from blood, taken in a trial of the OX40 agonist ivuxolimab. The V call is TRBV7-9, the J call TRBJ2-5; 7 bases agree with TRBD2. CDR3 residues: CASIREDVETQYF. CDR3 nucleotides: TGTGCCAGCATACGGGAGGACGTAGAGACCCAGTACTTC.